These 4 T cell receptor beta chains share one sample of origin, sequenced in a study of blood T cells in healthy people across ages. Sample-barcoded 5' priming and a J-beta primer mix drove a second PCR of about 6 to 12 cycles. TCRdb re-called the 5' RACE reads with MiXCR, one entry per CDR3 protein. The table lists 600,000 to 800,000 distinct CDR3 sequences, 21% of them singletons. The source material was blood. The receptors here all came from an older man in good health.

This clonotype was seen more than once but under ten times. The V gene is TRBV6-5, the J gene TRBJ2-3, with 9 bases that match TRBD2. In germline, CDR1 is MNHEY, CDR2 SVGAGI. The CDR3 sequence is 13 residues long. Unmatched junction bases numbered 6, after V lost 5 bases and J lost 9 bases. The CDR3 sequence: CASSRAGGGTQYF. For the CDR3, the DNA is TGTGCCAGCAGTCGAGCGGGAGGCGGGACGCAGTATTTT.

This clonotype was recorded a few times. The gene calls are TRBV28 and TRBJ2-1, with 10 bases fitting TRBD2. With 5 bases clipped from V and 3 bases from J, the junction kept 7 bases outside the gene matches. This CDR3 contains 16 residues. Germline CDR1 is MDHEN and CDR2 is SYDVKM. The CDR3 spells CASSPARTSGYNEQFF. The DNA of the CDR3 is TGTGCCAGCAGTCCCGCTCGGACTAGCGGCTACAATGAGCAGTTCTTC. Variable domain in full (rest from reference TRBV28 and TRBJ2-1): DVKVTQSSRYLVKRTGEKVFLECVQDMDHENMFWYRQDPGLGLRLIYFSYDVKMKEKGDIPEGYSVSREKKERFSLILESASTNQTSMYLCASSPARTSGYNEQFFGPGTRLTVL.

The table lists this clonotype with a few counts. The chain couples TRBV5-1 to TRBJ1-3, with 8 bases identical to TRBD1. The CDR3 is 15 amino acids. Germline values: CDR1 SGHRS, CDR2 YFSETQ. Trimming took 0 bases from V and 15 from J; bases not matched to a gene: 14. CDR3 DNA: TGCGCCAGCAGCTTGGGAGTGACAGGGGCCGCGGTTCAATATTTT. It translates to CASSLGVTGAAVQYF.

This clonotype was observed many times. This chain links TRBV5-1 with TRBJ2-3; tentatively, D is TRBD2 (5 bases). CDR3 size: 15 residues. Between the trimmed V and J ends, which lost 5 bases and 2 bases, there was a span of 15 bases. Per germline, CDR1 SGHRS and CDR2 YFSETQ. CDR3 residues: CASRRRGSDTDTQYF. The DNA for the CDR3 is TGCGCCAGCAGAAGGCGCGGGTCGGACACAGATACGCAGTATTTT.